The text below deals with one T cell receptor (beta chain). No antigen is known for it. Here immunoSEQ multiplex PCR was the method, and the copy in TCRdb shows in-frame clones only, minus some. Here the sample spans just under 45,000 clones, more than 80% being singletons. This entry comes from a study of OX40 agonist ivuxolimab in advanced cancers. Study results and caveats: Some patients without response likewise showed low normalized clonal expansion.

Unmatched junction bases numbered 9, after V lost 4 bases and J lost 2 bases. This CDR3 is 17 amino acids long. CDR1 and CDR2 from the germline V gene are LGHNA and YSLEER. This TCR was recovered from an adult with an advanced solid tumor such as melanoma, head and neck, liver or kidney cancer. The V call is TRBV4-3, the J call TRBJ2-2, with 8 bases fitting TRBD2. The starting material was CD4+ or CD8+ T cells sorted from blood, obtained in a trial of the OX40 agonist ivuxolimab. The CDR3 DNA reads TGCGCCAGCAGCCGCCTACTAGCGGTTCTAAACACCGGGGAGCTGTTTTTT. As protein: CASSRLLAVLNTGELFF.